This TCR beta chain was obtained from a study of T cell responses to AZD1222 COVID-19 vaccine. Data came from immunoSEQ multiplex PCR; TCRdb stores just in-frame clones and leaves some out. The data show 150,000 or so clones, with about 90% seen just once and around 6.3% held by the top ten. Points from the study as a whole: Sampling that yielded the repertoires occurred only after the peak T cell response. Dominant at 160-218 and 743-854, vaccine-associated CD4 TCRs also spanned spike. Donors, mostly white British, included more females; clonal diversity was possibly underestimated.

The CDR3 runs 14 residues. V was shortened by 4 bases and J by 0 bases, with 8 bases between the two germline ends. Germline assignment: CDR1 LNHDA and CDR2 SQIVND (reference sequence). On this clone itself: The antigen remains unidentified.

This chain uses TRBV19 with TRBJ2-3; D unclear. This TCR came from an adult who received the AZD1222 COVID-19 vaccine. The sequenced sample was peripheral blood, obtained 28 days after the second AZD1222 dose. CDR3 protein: CASSSLGSTDTQYF. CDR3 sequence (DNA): TGTGCCAGTAGTAGTCTCGGGAGCACAGATACGCAGTATTTT.